Listed below are T cell receptor beta chains from one sample, sequenced in a study of T-cell reconstitution after alpha-beta-depleted transplantation in children. TCRdb independently ran MiXCR on the PCR reads; one entry per CDR3 protein. The data show about 500,000 distinct CDR3 sequences, with 11% seen just once and about 15% held by the top ten. Sequenced material: PBMCs, mostly from graft donor cells, taken 180 days after TCRalphabeta/CD19-depleted stem cell transplant. All receptors derive from a female patient aged 2-9 years who had a stem cell transplant for aplastic anemia, so the T cells may come from the graft donor. Both conserved end residues are part of each CDR3. The D gene is left open where the match is weak. Part of the rows lack a size; the others show once, few, many or a class for expanded clones.

clone_size j_call v_call d_call cdr3_aa cdr3_nt
few TRBJ2-4 TRBV6-5 TRBD2 CASSPRGGSTDIQYF TGTGCCAGCAGTCCTCGCGGGGGGAGTACGGACATTCAGTACTTC
NA TRBJ1-5 TRBV19 TRBD1 CASSISWDRRQPQHF TGTGCCAGTAGTATAAGTTGGGACAGGCGGCAGCCCCAGCATTTT
few TRBJ1-2 TRBV29-1 NA CSVRQGRYGYTF TGCAGCGTTCGTCAGGGAAGGTATGGCTACACCTTC
many TRBJ2-3 TRBV7-3 TRBD2 CASSLTGLAGEDTQYF TGTGCCAGCAGCTTAACCGGGCTAGCGGGAGAGGATACGCAGTATTTT
few TRBJ2-1 TRBV27 TRBD2 CASSPRLAGVSYEQFF TGTGCCAGCAGTCCGAGACTAGCGGGAGTGAGCTATGAGCAGTTCTTC
NA TRBJ2-7 TRBV12-3/TRBV12-4 TRBD2 CASSSRTSGSGEQYF TGTGCCAGCAGTTCCCGGACTAGCGGGAGCGGTGAGCAGTACTTC
NA TRBJ2-1 TRBV11-2 TRBD2 CASWTSGGRASEQFF TGTGCCAGCTGGACGTCGGGCGGGAGGGCCAGTGAGCAGTTCTTC
many TRBJ2-1 TRBV12-3/TRBV12-4 NA CASSFDSTSYNEQFF TGTGCCAGCAGCTTCGACTCAACCTCTTACAATGAGCAGTTCTTC
NA TRBJ1-1 TRBV11-3 TRBD1 CASSLDGRGHTEAFF TGTGCCAGCAGCTTAGATGGCAGGGGGCACACTGAAGCTTTCTTT
NA TRBJ1-1 TRBV29-1 NA CSAQRNTEAFF TGCAGCGCACAGAGGAACACTGAAGCTTTCTTT
NA TRBJ2-7 TRBV5-1 TRBD2 CASTLEAGRAEQYF TGCGCCAGCACCTTGGAGGCAGGGAGGGCCGAGCAGTACTTC
few TRBJ2-7 TRBV7-2 NA CASSPRPTYEQYF TGTGCCAGCAGCCCAAGGCCTACCTACGAGCAGTACTTC
few TRBJ2-4 TRBV2 TRBD2 CASSVGGGALLAKNIQYF TGTGCCAGCAGTGTTGGCGGGGGGGCGTTACTAGCCAAAAACATTCAGTACTTC
NA TRBJ2-1 TRBV11-2 TRBD2 CASSLDLRTSAPRFF TGTGCCAGCAGCTTAGATCTAAGGACTAGCGCCCCGCGGTTCTTC
few TRBJ1-4 TRBV4-3 NA CASSQVWDPWGGNEKLFF TGCGCCAGCAGCCAAGTCTGGGACCCGTGGGGTGGTAATGAAAAACTGTTTTTT
many TRBJ1-1 TRBV20-1 NA CSASRRGQGVMNTEAFF TGCAGTGCTAGTCGCCGAGGGCAGGGTGTGATGAACACTGAAGCTTTCTTT
few TRBJ1-5 TRBV12-3/TRBV12-4 NA CASRAPGGQPQHF TGTGCCAGCCGCGCCCCGGGGGGGCAGCCCCAGCATTTT
NA TRBJ2-1 TRBV7-9 NA CASSIGSLATGYNEQFF TGTGCCAGCAGCATAGGCTCGCTAGCCACGGGGTACAATGAGCAGTTCTTC
NA TRBJ2-2 TRBV29-1 NA CGGGGPGELFF TGCGGCGGAGGGGGTCCCGGGGAGCTGTTTTTT
NA TRBJ2-2 TRBV11-1 NA CASSPTVRRDTGELFF TGTGCCAGCAGCCCAACGGTGAGGAGGGACACCGGGGAGCTGTTTTTT
few TRBJ2-2 TRBV7-8 NA CASREQGLGTGELFF TGTGCCAGCAGGGAACAGGGTCTAGGCACCGGGGAGCTGTTTTTT
NA TRBJ2-5 TRBV18 TRBD2 CASSPTPGLAGGKETQYF TGTGCCAGCTCACCGACGCCTGGACTAGCGGGAGGGAAAGAGACCCAGTACTTC
NA TRBJ2-7 TRBV5-5 TRBD1 CASSSGQGGYEQYF TGTGCCAGCAGCTCGGGACAGGGTGGTTACGAGCAGTACTTC
many TRBJ1-6 TRBV28 NA CASSSNNSPLHF TGTGCCAGCAGTTCCAATAATTCACCCCTCCACTTT
NA TRBJ1-5 TRBV7-9 NA CASSHGYSNQPQHF TGTGCCAGCAGCCACGGTTATAGCAATCAGCCCCAGCATTTT
few TRBJ1-1 TRBV29-1 TRBD1 CSGYRGVNTEAFF TGCAGCGGTTACAGGGGCGTGAACACTGAAGCTTTCTTT
few TRBJ2-1 TRBV5-5 NA CASSATLVLNEQFF TGTGCCAGCAGCGCCACCCTTGTACTCAATGAGCAGTTCTTC
few TRBJ2-2 TRBV6-1 NA CASSPDRRDTGELFF TGTGCCAGCAGTCCGGACAGAAGGGACACCGGGGAGCTGTTTTTT
few TRBJ2-5 TRBV30 NA CAWSGGPPRGTQYF TGTGCCTGGAGTGGGGGACCGCCGCGCGGGACCCAGTACTTC
few TRBJ2-1 TRBV4-3 NA CASSQARRDGFDEQFF TGCGCCAGCAGCCAAGCCCGCCGGGACGGCTTTGATGAGCAGTTCTTC
NA TRBJ2-1 TRBV11-3 NA CASSSDMRVREQFF TGTGCCAGCAGCTCTGATATGAGGGTGAGGGAGCAGTTCTTC
NA TRBJ2-1 TRBV11-2 TRBD2 CASSHRSPLSGMGNEQFF TGTGCCAGCAGCCACCGGTCGCCTTTGAGCGGGATGGGCAATGAGCAGTTCTTC
few TRBJ2-1 TRBV9 TRBD2 CASSVSGRNAYNEQFF TGTGCCAGCAGCGTTAGCGGGAGGAACGCCTACAATGAGCAGTTCTTC
NA TRBJ1-1 TRBV9 NA CASSAPPWSAEAFF TGTGCCAGCAGCGCCCCCCCGTGGTCGGCTGAAGCTTTCTTT
NA TRBJ1-4 TRBV29-1 NA CSVGRDPSEKLFF TGCAGCGTCGGACGGGACCCAAGCGAAAAACTGTTTTTT
NA TRBJ1-2 TRBV4-3 NA CASSQEQGYGYTF TGCGCCAGCAGCCAAGAGCAGGGCTATGGCTACACCTTC
many TRBJ2-1 TRBV9 NA CASSGVVAAYNEQFF TGTGCCAGCAGCGGAGTGGTAGCGGCTTACAATGAGCAGTTCTTC
many TRBJ2-2 TRBV19 TRBD1 CASSIDTGVAGELFF TGTGCCAGTAGTATAGACACAGGGGTCGCCGGGGAGCTGTTTTTT
NA TRBJ2-7 TRBV5-1 TRBD1 CASSFYDRAPYEQYF TGCGCCAGCAGCTTTTACGACAGGGCACCCTACGAGCAGTACTTC
few TRBJ1-1 TRBV6-1 NA CASTRTVADTEAFF TGTGCCAGCACCCGGACTGTGGCGGACACTGAAGCTTTCTTT
few TRBJ2-7 TRBV7-9 NA CASSLAPASYEQYF TGTGCCAGCAGCTTAGCACCAGCCTCCTACGAGCAGTACTTC
NA TRBJ2-1 TRBV3-1 NA CASSPGLSSFNEQFF TGTGCCAGCAGCCCCGGACTGAGCTCCTTCAATGAGCAGTTCTTC
many TRBJ2-5 TRBV12-3/TRBV12-4 NA CASSYSPRYPEWAAYQETQYF TGTGCCAGCAGTTATAGCCCCCGATATCCGGAGTGGGCGGCGTACCAAGAGACCCAGTACTTC
NA TRBJ1-6 TRBV30 NA CAWSVQWGRSPLHF TGTGCCTGGAGTGTACAATGGGGGCGATCACCCCTCCACTTT
NA TRBJ2-3 TRBV29-1 TRBD2 CSVERSGRPSLTDTQYF TGCAGCGTTGAACGGAGCGGGAGGCCAAGCCTCACAGATACGCAGTATTTT